These 8 T cell receptor beta chains were sequenced from one sample in a study of neurological immune-mediated disorders. TCRdb ran MiXCR on the 5' RACE reads and lists one entry per CDR3 protein. The data contain fewer than 75,000 distinct CDR3 sequences, about 4.9% of them singletons. Sequenced sample: PBMCs. The receptors were gathered from a man aged 25 to 40 with multiple sclerosis.

The chain joins TRBV18 to TRBJ2-5, with TRBD1 matching 7 bases. The V and J ends lost 0 bases and 5 bases, in that order; junction bases with no gene match: 9. The CDR3 covers 16 residues. Looked up from germline, CDR1 is KGHSH and CDR2 is LQKENI. CDR3 in amino acids: CASSPPTGQSGETQYF. The CDR3 DNA reads TGTGCCAGCTCACCACCGACGGGACAGTCGGGGGAGACCCAGTACTTC.

This chain joins TRBV25-1 and TRBJ1-1, with 7 bases aligning to TRBD1. The germline CDR1 and CDR2 sequences are MGHDK and SYGVNS. V trimming: 6 bases; J trimming: 7 bases; junction bases outside the gene matches: 8. The CDR3 extends over 13 amino acids. CDR3 nucleotide sequence: TGTGCCAGCAGCATAGGGGGCTGGGGTGAAGCTTTCTTT. Amino acids: CASSIGGWGEAFF.

A few counts support this clonotype. This chain joins TRBV3-1 and TRBJ2-3, with TRBD1 identical over 9 bases. V was pared by 4 bases and J by 4 bases, with 12 bases of the junction left unmatched. Germline CDR1 reads LGHDT; CDR2 reads YNNKEL (reference sequence). The CDR3 length is 17 residues. The CDR3 reads CASSPSTGGKWADTQYF. The CDR3 region has the DNA TGTGCCAGCAGCCCAAGTACAGGGGGCAAATGGGCAGATACGCAGTATTTT.

The sample holds many counts of this clonotype. The CDR3 nucleotides read TGCGCCAGCAGTGCGGGGTGGGCCTACAATGAGCAGTTCTTC. Protein product: CASSAGWAYNEQFF. The V call is TRBV10-1, the J call TRBJ2-1; a possible D gene is TRBD2 (5 bases). The CDR3 has 14 residues. Trimming removed 4 bases from V and 2 bases from J, with 9 bases in between. Germline lookup yields CDR1 WNHNN and CDR2 SYGVQD (reference sequence).

This clonotype was seen at least ten times. The gene calls are TRBV29-1 and TRBJ2-3; tentatively, D is TRBD2 (6 bases). Trimming took 4 bases from V and 3 from J, leaving 11 bases between them. The germline CDR1 and CDR2 sequences are SQVTM and ANQGSEA. The CDR3 contains 13 residues. The CDR3 nucleotides read TGCAGCGTTGTTGGCGGGGAGACAGATACGCAGTATTTT. Protein: CSVVGGETDTQYF.

At least ten counts were recorded for this clonotype. The V and J genes are TRBV29-1 and TRBJ2-3, with TRBD2 as a possible D gene (6 bases). The V and J ends lost 0 bases and 0 bases respectively, with 13 bases between them. CDR3 length equals 16 residues. Germline CDR1 reads SQVTM; CDR2 reads ANQGSEA. The CDR3 nucleotides are TGCAGCGTTGAAGATCGGGAGACTACTAGCACAGATACGCAGTATTTT. The encoded protein is CSVEDRETTSTDTQYF.

In its sample, this clonotype was seen many times. The gene calls are TRBV4-1 and TRBJ1-1; a weak D match, TRBD1 (5 bases). The CDR3 runs to 16 residues. The germline V gene has CDR1 MGHRA and CDR2 YSYEKL. V lost 0 bases and J lost 1, with 12 bases in between. The CDR3 nucleotides are TGCGCCAGCAGCCAAGATTTCGCAGGGTGGAACACTGAAGCTTTCTTT. This sequence encodes CASSQDFAGWNTEAFF.

This clonotype was seen ten or more times. The CDR3 coding sequence is TGTGCCAGTAGTAAGTTTCGCACTGAAGCTTTCTTT. It encodes CASSKFRTEAFF. This chain uses TRBV19 with TRBJ1-1; no clear D gene. Trimming took off 4 bases at V and 4 bases at J, with 7 bases between the two ends. Germline V CDR1 and CDR2: LNHDA, SQIVND (reference sequence). The CDR3 length is 12 residues.